A single sample gave rise to the 18 T cell receptor beta chains below, sequenced in a study of spatial heterogeneity in lung cancer (dated by TCRdb to the late 2010s). The label giving this sample's time point can be read as: blood at routine non-recurrence follow-up after resection. Library preparation used 5' RACE. Sequencer: NextSeq 500. Starting from the raw public reads, TCRdb applied fastp trimming at Q25, assembled clones with MiXCR and retained in-frame beta chains. Rows merge per CDR3 protein into single entries with the most common DNA and genes. For this sample there are about 750 distinct CDR3 sequences; around 69% appear just once. 29% of the sample rests with the top ten. The sample was PBMCs, taken at follow-up. The receptors here all came from a female donor with early-stage non-small cell lung cancer.

On this clonotype itself: Little can be read into the size of this beta chain, an off-target read in a library designed for alpha chains. The chain joins TRBV4-1 to TRBJ2-3; D might be TRBD1 (6 bases). Germline V lookup: CDR1 MGHRA, CDR2 YSYEKL. The CDR3 has 16 amino acids. The V end lost 1 base, the J end lost 2 bases, and 13 bases lay between the germline ends. CDR3 loop: CASSQVGQLTTDTQYF. The CDR3 DNA reads as TGCGCCAGCAGCCAAGTAGGACAGTTGACCACAGATACGCAGTATTTT.

With regard to this clonotype: Because this beta chain is a stray read in a library intended to capture alpha chains, its abundance should not be given much weight. V is TRBV7-9 and J is TRBJ1-2, with a tentative D call TRBD1 (6 bases). CDR1 is SEHNR, CDR2 FQNEAQ, per germline (reference sequence). Trimming stripped 7 bases from V and 0 bases from J, with 15 bases between. The CDR3 loop spans 15 amino acids. The CDR3 loop is CASNGGQRANYGYTF. The CDR3 DNA reads TGTGCCAGCAACGGCGGACAGAGAGCTAACTATGGCTACACCTTC.

Note on this clonotype: Because this beta chain is a stray read in a library intended to capture alpha chains, its abundance should not be given much weight. V and J are TRBV20-1 and TRBJ2-7; D gene uncertain. V was clipped by 8 bases and J by 3 bases, with 14 bases between them. Looked up from germline, CDR1 is DFQATT and CDR2 is SNEGSKA (reference sequence). The CDR3 totals 12 residues. The CDR3 spells CSTFRANYEQYF. The CDR3 DNA is TGCAGTACTTTCCGGGCCAACTACGAGCAGTACTTC.

In regard to this clonotype: For a library built for alpha chains, this beta chain is a stray read; little rests on its size. This chain joins TRBV7-9 and TRBJ2-6; the D is unclear. The ends were cut back, 7 bases at V and 4 bases at J, with 8 bases in the middle. The CDR3 is 13 residues long. The germline V gene encodes CDR1 SEHNR and CDR2 FQNEAQ (reference sequence). CDR3 bases: TGTGCCAGCACCCCGAGCGGGGCCAACGTCCTGACTTTC. Protein product: CASTPSGANVLTF.

Regarding this clonotype: This beta chain is an unintended read in a library built for alpha chains; its size means little. This chain uses TRBV7-2 with TRBJ1-4; 7 bases agree with TRBD1. Germline assignment: CDR1 SGHTA and CDR2 FQGNSA. The V gene end was trimmed by 8 bases and the J gene end by 1 base; junction bases not matched to a gene: 1. This CDR3 comprises 13 residues. This CDR3 reads CASRQGTNEKLFF. Here the CDR3 DNA reads TGTGCCAGCCGACAGGGAACTAATGAAAAACTGTTTTTT.

About this clonotype itself: This beta chain is an unintended read in a library built for alpha chains; its size means little. The genes are TRBV2 and TRBJ2-5; 7 nucleotides match TRBD1. CDR1 SNHLY and CDR2 FYNNEI come from the germline V gene. The CDR3 spans 12 residues. Trimming took 9 bases from V and 4 from J; bases not matched to a gene: 5. The CDR3 DNA follows: TGTGCCAGTAGGACAGGCGGAGAGACCCAGTACTTC. Its translation: CASRTGGETQYF.

Comment on this clonotype: This beta chain came through as a stray read in a library set up for alpha chains, and its size says little. The rearrangement uses TRBV4-2 and TRBJ2-1; perhaps D is TRBD1 or TRBD2 (5 bases each). Deletions cut 5 bases from V and 5 bases from J, with 13 bases between. In germline, CDR1 is LGHNA, CDR2 YNFKEQ. The CDR3 contains 14 residues. The chain's CDR3 is CASSVRDQNNEQFF. CDR3 coding DNA: TGTGCCAGCAGCGTCCGGGACCAGAACAATGAGCAGTTCTTC.

This clonotype has a handful of counts. The library was built for alpha chains, so this beta chain is an off-target read and its size means little. This rearrangement joins TRBV10-3 to TRBJ1-1; 9 nucleotides align to TRBD1. This CDR3 contains 16 residues. V shed 2 bases, J shed 4 bases, and the junction held 8 bases outside the gene matches. The germline V gene encodes CDR1 ENHRY and CDR2 SYGVKD. CDR3 DNA sequence: TGTGCCATCAGTGAGACTACAGGGGGCCCGGGCACTGAAGCTTTCTTT. Its protein is CAISETTGGPGTEAFF.

For this clonotype: Being off target in a library aimed at alpha chains, this beta chain has a size of little meaning. V is TRBV3-1 and J is TRBJ2-7; TRBD2 matches at 9 bases. V shed 0 bases and J 2 bases; nucleotides not matched to a gene: 2. Germline CDR1 and CDR2: LGHDT and YNNKEL (reference sequence). The CDR3 sequence is 15 residues long. In nucleotides, the CDR3 is TGTGCCAGCAGCCAAGATGCGGGAGGGCCCTACGAGCAGTACTTC. Residues: CASSQDAGGPYEQYF.

This clonotype was observed a handful of times. Since the library was made to target alpha chains, this beta chain is a stray read and its abundance is not meaningful. The genes are TRBV5-1 and TRBJ1-1; D perhaps matches TRBD1 (5 bases). CDR1 is SGHRS, CDR2 YFSETQ, per germline. This CDR3 is 15 amino acids long. V lost 0 bases and J lost 5, with 14 bases in between. The CDR3 coding sequence is TGCGCCAGCAGCTTGGTAGTCTCCCGGGGGACTGAAGCTTTCTTT. Residues: CASSLVVSRGTEAFF.

For this clonotype: Being off target in a library aimed at alpha chains, this beta chain has a size of little meaning. V usage is TRBV29-1 and J usage is TRBJ2-7, with 10 bases lining up with TRBD2. CDR1 and CDR2 (germline): SQVTM, ANQGSEA. The ends lost 7 bases at V and 7 bases at J; junction bases unmatched: 13. This CDR3 is built from 14 residues. CDR3 loop: CSAISSGSLWEQYF. In nucleotides, the CDR3 is TGCAGCGCCATTTCTAGCGGGAGCCTTTGGGAGCAGTACTTC.

A note on this clonotype: This beta chain slipped into a library made for alpha chains as a stray read, so its size is not meaningful. The J gene is TRBJ2-3, the V gene TRBV4-3, with TRBD2 matching over 9 bases. With 1 base clipped from V and 4 bases from J, the junction kept 3 bases outside the gene matches. The germline V gene encodes CDR1 LGHNA and CDR2 YSLEER. The CDR3 spans 15 residues. The CDR3 here is CASSQGAGGPDTQYF. Here the CDR3 DNA reads TGCGCCAGCAGCCAAGGAGCGGGAGGTCCAGATACGCAGTATTTT.

To note about this clonotype: This beta chain is a stray sequence in a library constructed for alpha chains; its clone size is not meaningful. V is TRBV20-1 and J is TRBJ2-3; 7 nucleotides line up with TRBD1. V lost 1 base to trimming and J lost 3 bases; unmatched junction nucleotides: 7. Germline CDR1 and CDR2: DFQATT and SNEGSKA (reference sequence). The CDR3 extends over 15 amino acids. Here the CDR3 DNA reads TGCAGTGCTAGAGCATCGACAGGGCGAACAGATACGCAGTATTTT. Residues: CSARASTGRTDTQYF.

About this clonotype itself: With the library built for alpha chains, this beta chain is off target and its frequency is not meaningful. The gene calls are TRBV21-1 and TRBJ2-5; the table's D call, TRBD2, has no DNA check behind it. TRBV21-1 is assigned pseudogene status. The CDR3 is 16 residues long. CDR3 coding DNA: TGTGCCAGCAGCAAAAAGGAGCGGGAGGAGGAAGAGACCCAGTACTTC. This gives the protein CASSKKEREEEETQYF.

Notes on this clonotype: The library was prepared for alpha chains; this beta chain is a stray read, so its frequency means little. The chain links TRBV5-1 to TRBJ2-4; D tentatively reads TRBD1 or TRBD2 (6 bases each). Per the germline V gene, CDR1 is SGHRS and CDR2 is YFSETQ. Trimming removed 7 bases at V and 9 bases at J, with 23 bases between. The CDR3 covers 15 residues. CDR3 bases: TGCGCCAGCGGCAAGGGGGACTCTGTTATGGGCATTCAGTACTTC. This sequence encodes CASGKGDSVMGIQYF.

This clonotype was detected only a few times. The size of this beta chain means little, since it is a stray read in a library made for alpha chains. The V call is TRBV7-2, the J call TRBJ2-5, with D tentatively TRBD2 (6 bases). Germline V gives CDR1 SGHTA, CDR2 FQGNSA. Trimming stripped 1 base from V and 4 bases from J, with 13 bases between. The CDR3 is 15 residues long. This CDR3 is CASSLVGGAGETQYF. The CDR3 region has the DNA TGTGCCAGCAGCTTAGTAGGCGGGGCGGGAGAGACCCAGTACTTC.

With regard to this clonotype: This beta chain turned up in a library designed for alpha chains; as an off-target read, its abundance says little. The chain recombines TRBV5-1 with TRBJ1-1; no reliable D call. Trimming cost V 6 bases and J 1 base, with 16 bases left between them. The CDR3 spans 15 residues. Germline CDR1 SGHRS, CDR2 YFSETQ. CDR3 residues: CASNFSGRKNTEAFF. In DNA form, the CDR3 reads TGCGCCAGCAACTTTTCTGGACGGAAGAACACTGAAGCTTTCTTT.

Details on this clonotype: Since the library was made to target alpha chains, this beta chain is a stray read and its abundance is not meaningful. V is TRBV19 and J is TRBJ2-3; the D gene is possibly TRBD2 (6 bases). The CDR3 has 15 residues. Germline CDR1 is LNHDA and CDR2 is SQIVND (reference sequence). V gave up 4 bases and J gave up 3 bases, with 14 bases separating them. The CDR3 sequence: CASSSGGIGTDTQYF. CDR3 in DNA: TGTGCCAGTAGTAGTGGGGGGATTGGAACAGATACGCAGTATTTT.